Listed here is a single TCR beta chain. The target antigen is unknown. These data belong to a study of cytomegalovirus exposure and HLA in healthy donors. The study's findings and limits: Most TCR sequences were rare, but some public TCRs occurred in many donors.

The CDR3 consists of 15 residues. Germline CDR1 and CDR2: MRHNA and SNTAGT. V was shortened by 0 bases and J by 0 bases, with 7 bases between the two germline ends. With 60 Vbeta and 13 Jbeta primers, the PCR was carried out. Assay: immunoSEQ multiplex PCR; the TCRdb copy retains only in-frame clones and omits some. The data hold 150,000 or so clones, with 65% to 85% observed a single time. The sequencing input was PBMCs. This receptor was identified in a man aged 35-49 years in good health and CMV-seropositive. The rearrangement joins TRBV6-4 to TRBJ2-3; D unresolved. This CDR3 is CASSDSGSSTDTQYF. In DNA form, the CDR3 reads TGTGCCAGCAGTGACTCCGGGTCTAGCACAGATACGCAGTATTTT.